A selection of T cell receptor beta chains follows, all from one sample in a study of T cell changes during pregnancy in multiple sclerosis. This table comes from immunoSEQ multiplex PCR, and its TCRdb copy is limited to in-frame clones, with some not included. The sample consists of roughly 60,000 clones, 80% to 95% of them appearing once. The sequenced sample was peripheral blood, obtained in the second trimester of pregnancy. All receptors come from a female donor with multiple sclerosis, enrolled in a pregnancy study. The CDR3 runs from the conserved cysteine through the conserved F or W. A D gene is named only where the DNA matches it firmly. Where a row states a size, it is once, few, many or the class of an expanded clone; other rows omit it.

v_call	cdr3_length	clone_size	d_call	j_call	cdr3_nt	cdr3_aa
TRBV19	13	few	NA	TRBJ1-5	TGTGCCAGAGTGGGGGGGACGAGTCAGCCCCAGCATTTT	CARVGGTSQPQHF
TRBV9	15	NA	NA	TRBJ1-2	TGTGCCAGCTCCACGGGGGGGAGGAATAACTATGGCTACACCTTC	CASSTGGRNNYGYTF
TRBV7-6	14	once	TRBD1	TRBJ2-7	TGTGCCAGCAGCGAGGACAGGGGCCTTTACGAGCAGTACTTC	CASSEDRGLYEQYF
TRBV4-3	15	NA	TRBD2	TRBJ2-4	TGCGCCAGCAGTTGGGGGGAGGGCGAAACAAACATTCAGTACTTC	CASSWGEGETNIQYF
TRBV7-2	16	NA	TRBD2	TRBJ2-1	TGTGCCAGCAGCACGCCCGGGACTAGCCGAGACAATGAGCAGTTCTTC	CASSTPGTSRDNEQFF
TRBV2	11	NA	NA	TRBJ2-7	TGTGCCAGCAGCGTATCCTACGAGCAGTACTTC	CASSVSYEQYF
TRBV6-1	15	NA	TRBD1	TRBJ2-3	TGTGCCAGCCGCGATCGGACAGGCAGCACAGATACGCAGTATTTT	CASRDRTGSTDTQYF
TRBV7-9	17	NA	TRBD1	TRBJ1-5	TGTGCCAGCAGCTCTCGCCAGGGACAGGGGGTGGATCAGCCCCAGCATTTT	CASSSRQGQGVDQPQHF
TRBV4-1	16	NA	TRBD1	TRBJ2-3	TGCGCCAGCAGCCAGGACTGGGGCAGGGGGCCAGATACGCAGTATTTT	CASSQDWGRGPDTQYF
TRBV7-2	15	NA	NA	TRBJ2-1	TGTGCCAGCAGCTTAGGAGGGGGAGAATGGAATGAGCAGTTCTTC	CASSLGGGEWNEQFF
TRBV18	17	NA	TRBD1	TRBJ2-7	TGTGCCAGCTCACCACCCGACAGGGGTACCAATCCGGGCGAGCAGTACTTC	CASSPPDRGTNPGEQYF
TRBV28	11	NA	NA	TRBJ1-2	TGTGCCAGCAGTCTCGGACTGGCTTGTACCTTC	CASSLGLACTF
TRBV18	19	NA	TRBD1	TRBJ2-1	TGTGCCAGCTCACCTCGGGGACAGGGGTTCGTAAGCTCCTACAATGAGCAGTTCTTC	CASSPRGQGFVSSYNEQFF
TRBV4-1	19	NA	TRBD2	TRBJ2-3	TGCGCCAGCAGCCAAGATTCCCATAGCGGGAGGGCCGAGACAGATACGCAGTATTTT	CASSQDSHSGRAETDTQYF
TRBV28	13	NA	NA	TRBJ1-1	TGTGCCAGCAGGGGAGGGGGAAACACTGAAGCTTTCTTT	CASRGGGNTEAFF
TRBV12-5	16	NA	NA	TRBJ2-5	TGTGCTAGTGGTTTGGCGGCTACTAGTCCCGCAGAGACCCAGTACTTC	CASGLAATSPAETQYF
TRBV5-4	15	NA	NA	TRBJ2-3	TGTGCCAGCAGCTTGGACCTCTCGGGAACAGATACGCAGTATTTT	CASSLDLSGTDTQYF
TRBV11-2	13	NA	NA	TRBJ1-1	TGTGCCAGCAGCTTCACAACGAACACTGAAGCTTTCTTT	CASSFTTNTEAFF
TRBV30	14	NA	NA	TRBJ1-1	TGTGCCTGGAGTGTAGGGGCTTTGAACACTGAAGCTTTCTTT	CAWSVGALNTEAFF
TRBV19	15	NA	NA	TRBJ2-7	TGTGCCAGTAGGCGTACCTTCCGGGAATCCTACGAGCAGTACTTC	CASRRTFRESYEQYF
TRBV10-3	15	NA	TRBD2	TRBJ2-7	TGTGCCATCAGTGAGTCGCGGCTAGCGGGAGGGGAGCAGTACTTC	CAISESRLAGGEQYF
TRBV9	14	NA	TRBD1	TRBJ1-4	TGTGCCAGCAGCGCAAGGACAGGGGGCGAAAAACTGTTTTTT	CASSARTGGEKLFF
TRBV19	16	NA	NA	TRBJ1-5	TGTGCCAGTAGTATTTGGGGGGAAACGGGCAATCAGCCCCAGCATTTT	CASSIWGETGNQPQHF
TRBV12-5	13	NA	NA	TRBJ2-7	TGTGCTAGTGGATCGACGCAACAGCTGGGGCAGTACTTC	CASGSTQQLGQYF
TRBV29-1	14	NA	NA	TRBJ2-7	TGCAGCGTTGTTTTCACCAGTACCCCCTACGAGCAGTACTTC	CSVVFTSTPYEQYF
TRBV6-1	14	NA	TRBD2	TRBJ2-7	TGTGCCAGCAGTGAAGCGGGAGGGTCCTACGAGCAGTACTTC	CASSEAGGSYEQYF
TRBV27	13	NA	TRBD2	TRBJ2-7	TGTGCCAGCAGTTTGGGGGGGGTTGGGGAGCAGTACTTC	CASSLGGVGEQYF
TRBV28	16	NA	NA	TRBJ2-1	TGTGCCAGCAGTCCCCTGAATGCCCGAGGCTACAATGAGCAGTTCTTC	CASSPLNARGYNEQFF
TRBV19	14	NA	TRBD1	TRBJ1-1	TGTGCCAGCCTTCTCGGGACAGCGAACACTGAAGCTTTCTTT	CASLLGTANTEAFF
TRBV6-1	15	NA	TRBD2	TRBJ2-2	TGTGCCAGCAGTGACTTACTAGCGGAGACCGGGGAGCTGTTTTTT	CASSDLLAETGELFF
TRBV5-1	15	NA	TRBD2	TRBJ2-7	TGCGCCAGCAGCGAGGGGACTAGCATCTCCTACGAGCAGTACTTC	CASSEGTSISYEQYF
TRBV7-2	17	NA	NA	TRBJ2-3	TGTGCCAGCAGCTTACGGAAAACTAGTGTGAGGGCGGATACGCAGTATTTT	CASSLRKTSVRADTQYF
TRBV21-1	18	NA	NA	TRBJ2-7	TGTGCCAGCAGCAAAAGGGGGATAGCGGGGCCTATCTCCTACGAGCAGTACTTC	CASSKRGIAGPISYEQYF
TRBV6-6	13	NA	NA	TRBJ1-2	TGTGCCAGCAGTTCGGGGGGTAACTATGGCTACACCTTC	CASSSGGNYGYTF
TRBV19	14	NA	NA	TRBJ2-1	TGTGCCAGTTCCCTAGATAGCCTATACAATGAGCAGTTCTTC	CASSLDSLYNEQFF
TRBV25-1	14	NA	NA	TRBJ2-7	TGTGCCAGCAGTGAAGAGGATGGATCCTACGAGCAGTACTTC	CASSEEDGSYEQYF
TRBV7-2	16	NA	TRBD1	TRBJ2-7	TGTGCCAGCAGCTTGTCCGGGACAGGAGTCTCCTACGAGCAGTACTTC	CASSLSGTGVSYEQYF
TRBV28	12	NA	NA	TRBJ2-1	TGTGCCAGCAGTTTAAGACTTAGTGAGCAGTTCTTC	CASSLRLSEQFF
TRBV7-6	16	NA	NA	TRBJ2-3	TGTGCCAGCAGCTTAGGGGCCATAGCGCTTGCAGATACGCAGTATTTT	CASSLGAIALADTQYF
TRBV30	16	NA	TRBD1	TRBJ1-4	TGTGCCTGGAGCTCGCCCAACAGGGGATCTCGTGAAAAACTGTTTTTT	CAWSSPNRGSREKLFF
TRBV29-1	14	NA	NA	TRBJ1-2	TGCAGCGGTTCGTTCATAGGACAAAACTATGGCTACACCTTC	CSGSFIGQNYGYTF
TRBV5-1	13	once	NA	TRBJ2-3	TGCGCCAGCAGCCAACGGGTATTAGATACGCAGTATTTT	CASSQRVLDTQYF
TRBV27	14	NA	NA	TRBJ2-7	TGTGCCAGCAGTTTAACCGGGTATACCTACGAGCAGTACTTC	CASSLTGYTYEQYF
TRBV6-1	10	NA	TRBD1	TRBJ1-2	TGTGCCAGCGGGGGGACAGTCTACACCTTC	CASGGTVYTF
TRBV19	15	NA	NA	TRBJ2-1	TGTGCCAGTAGTATCGTGTCTAACTCCTACAATGAGCAGTTCTTC	CASSIVSNSYNEQFF
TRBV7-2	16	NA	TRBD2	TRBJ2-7	TGTGCCAGCAACATTATAGCGGGAGGGCCCTCCTACGAGCAGTACTTC	CASNIIAGGPSYEQYF
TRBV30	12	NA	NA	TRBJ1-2	TGTGCCTGGGGTGCCAGAAACTATGGCTACACCTTC	CAWGARNYGYTF
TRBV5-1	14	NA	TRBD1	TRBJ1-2	TGCGCCAGCAGCTTGGGACAGGGGGCAGAAGGCTACACCTTC	CASSLGQGAEGYTF
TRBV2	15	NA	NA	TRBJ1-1	TGTGCCAGCAGTGAACTGGTACAGGGGAACACTGAAGCTTTCTTT	CASSELVQGNTEAFF
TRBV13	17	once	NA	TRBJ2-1	TGTGCCAGCAGACCCATCAACTTGTGGGCCACCTACAATGAGCAGTTCTTC	CASRPINLWATYNEQFF
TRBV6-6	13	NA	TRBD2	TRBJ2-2	TGTGCCAGCAGCCGACTAGCAACCGGGGAGCTGTTTTTT	CASSRLATGELFF
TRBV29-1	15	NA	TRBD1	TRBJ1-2	TGCAGCGTTTCGGGACAGCTGGGTACTAACTATGGCTACACCTTC	CSVSGQLGTNYGYTF
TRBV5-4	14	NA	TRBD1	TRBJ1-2	TGTGCCAGCAGCTTCCGGGACAGGGACTATGGCTACACCTTC	CASSFRDRDYGYTF